Each of the 10 T cell receptor beta chains below was sequenced from the same sample in a study of T cell changes during pregnancy in multiple sclerosis. TCRdb keeps only in-frame clones here, not all; method: immunoSEQ multiplex PCR. This table holds about 70,000 clones, around nine tenths found once. Here the sequenced sample was peripheral blood, taken in the second trimester of pregnancy. Receptors originate from a female donor in good health, enrolled as a control in a pregnancy study.

The gene calls are TRBV12-5 and TRBJ2-7, with TRBD2 as a possible D gene (6 bases). V gave up 2 bases and J gave up 7 bases, with 18 bases separating them. Germline V gene sequence: CDR1 LGHNT, CDR2 FRNRAP. The CDR3 consists of 15 residues. The CDR3 DNA reads as TGTGCTAGTGGTTTGTCGGGTGCGGGGTTAAGGGAGCAGTACTTC. It translates to CASGLSGAGLREQYF.

The chain has TRBV30 and TRBJ2-7; no firm D call. Germline V gives CDR1 GTSNPN, CDR2 SVGIG (reference sequence). This CDR3 is built from 13 residues. Trimming took off 8 bases at V and 7 bases at J, with 21 bases between the two ends. This CDR3 is CAVFLAGSKEQYF. The CDR3 DNA sequence: TGTGCCGTATTTTTGGCAGGCTCGAAAGAGCAGTACTTC. Combining the CDR3 with reference TRBV30 and TRBJ2-7 gives the whole variable domain SQTIHQWPATLVQPVGSPLSLECTVEGTSNPNLYWYRQAAGRGLQLLFYSVGIGQISSEVPQNLSASRPQDRQFILSSKKLLLSDSGFYLCAVFLAGSKEQYFGPGTRLTVT.

V and J are TRBV19 and TRBJ1-2, with 10 bases aligning to TRBD1. The CDR3 is 14 residues long. V gave up 5 bases and J gave up 10 bases; unmatched junction bases: 10. CDR1 and CDR2 (germline): LNHDA, SQIVND (reference sequence). The CDR3 nucleotides read TGTGCCAGTAGTTCGCCGGGGACAGGGGATGCCTACACCTTC. Its translation is CASSSPGTGDAYTF.

This chain uses TRBV4-3 with TRBJ1-1; D not resolved. Germline lookup yields CDR1 LGHNA and CDR2 YSLEER. CDR3 size: 13 residues. The germline V and J ends were trimmed by 3 bases and 4 bases, with 9 bases remaining between them. In DNA form, the CDR3 reads TGCGCCAGCAGCCAGACTGGAACCACTGAAGCTTTCTTT. Protein sequence: CASSQTGTTEAFF.

This chain links TRBV4-3 with TRBJ2-1; maybe TRBD1 (6 bases). V gave up 2 bases and J gave up 1 base, with 12 bases separating them. Germline V gene lookup returns CDR1 LGHNA and CDR2 YSLEER. This CDR3 is built from 16 residues. In nucleotides, the CDR3 is TGCGCCAGCAGCCAAAGGTCCAGGGGATCCTACAATGAGCAGTTCTTC. Its protein is CASSQRSRGSYNEQFF.

This clone was picked up one time. The same CDR3 is also encoded by other DNA sequences in this sample. This chain joins TRBV7-9 and TRBJ1-3, with D uncertain. CDR1 and CDR2 (germline): SEHNR, FQNEAQ (reference sequence). V dropped 5 bases and J dropped 4 bases, with 3 bases sitting between them. The CDR3 totals 11 residues. This CDR3 reads CASSRGNTIYF. DNA of the CDR3: TGTGCCAGCAGCCGGGGAAACACCATATATTTT.

The V and J genes are TRBV12-1 and TRBJ2-1; TRBD2 was called by the table and not checked on the DNA. TRBV12-1 is given as a pseudogene. The CDR3 runs 15 residues. The CDR3 DNA sequence: TGTGCCAGCAGCCAAACTAGCGGGGGATACAATGAGCAGTTCTTC. It encodes CASSQTSGGYNEQFF.

This clone has just a few counts. The chain combines TRBV6-1 with TRBJ2-7, with D tentatively TRBD2 (5 bases). Per the germline V gene, CDR1 is MNHNS and CDR2 is SASEGT. The CDR3 extends over 15 amino acids. Trimming stripped 4 bases from V and 2 bases from J, with 15 bases between. The CDR3 here is CASSGHLAEAYEQYF. The CDR3 nucleotides read TGTGCCAGCAGTGGTCATCTAGCTGAAGCCTACGAGCAGTACTTC.

The V call is TRBV19, the J call TRBJ2-5; D is perhaps TRBD2 (5 bases). The CDR3 runs 17 residues. Germline V gives CDR1 LNHDA, CDR2 SQIVND (reference sequence). V lost 5 bases and J lost 1, with 20 bases in between. The CDR3 DNA reads as TGTGCCAGTAGTTCACATTTGGACCGGGAATCCCAAGAGACCCAGTACTTC. Translating gives CASSSHLDRESQETQYF.

The chain uses TRBV7-2 and TRBJ1-2; 8 nucleotides align to TRBD1. With V trimmed by 2 bases and J by 7 bases, 6 bases remained unmatched. The CDR3 is 14 residues long. In germline, CDR1 is SGHTA, CDR2 FQGNSA. The CDR3 sequence is CASSLQSGGFGYTF. CDR3 nucleotide sequence: TGTGCCAGCAGCTTACAGTCAGGGGGCTTTGGCTACACCTTC.